The 28 T cell receptor beta chains reported below all come from one sample, sequenced in a study of blood T cell repertoires in COVID-19. Data came from immunoSEQ multiplex PCR; TCRdb stores just in-frame clones and leaves some out. The sample lists about 220,000 clones; approximately 80% were seen once. The specimen was PBMCs or T cells enriched from blood (not recorded which). The receptors come from a woman aged 55-69 years who had recovered from COVID-19.

This rearrangement joins TRBV5-1 to TRBJ1-1, with D maybe TRBD1 (5 bases). Trimming pared 0 bases from V and 0 bases from J, leaving 12 bases between. Germline CDR1 and CDR2: SGHRS and YFSETQ. The CDR3 consists of 16 residues. CDR3 amino acids: CASSLVTGPMNTEAFF. CDR3 sequence (DNA): TGCGCCAGCAGCTTGGTAACAGGTCCCATGAACACTGAAGCTTTCTTT.

This clone appeared a few times. The genes are TRBV5-1 and TRBJ1-6; D is possibly TRBD1 (5 bases). Trimming took off 4 bases at V and 9 bases at J, with 11 bases between the two ends. In germline, CDR1 is SGHRS, CDR2 YFSETQ. The CDR3 spans 13 residues. Written as DNA, the CDR3 is TGCGCCAGCAGCCACGACAGCGCTTCACCCCTCCACTTT. It encodes CASSHDSASPLHF.

This chain links TRBV28 with TRBJ2-7, with D possibly matching TRBD2 (6 bases). V shed 3 bases and J shed 2 bases, with 11 bases lying between them. Germline CDR1 is MDHEN and CDR2 is SYDVKM. There are 14 residues in the CDR3. Written as DNA, the CDR3 is TGTGCCAGCAGTTTTGGAGGGGTCCCCTACGAGCAGTACTTC. Translation: CASSFGGVPYEQYF.

V gene TRBV6-6 combines with J gene TRBJ1-3, with TRBD1 matching over 10 bases. The CDR3 spans 16 residues. The V gene end was trimmed by 4 bases and the J gene end by 4 bases; junction bases not matched to a gene: 7. The V gene's germline CDR1 is MNHNY and CDR2 SVGAGI (reference sequence). CDR3 coding DNA: TGTGCCAGCAGTTGGGGGACAGGGGATAGGGGAAACACCATATATTTT. Protein product: CASSWGTGDRGNTIYF.

In DNA form, the CDR3 reads TGTGCCAGCAGTTTATTGGGGACTAGCGGGATCTACGAGCAGTACTTC. Protein: CASSLLGTSGIYEQYF. The chain employs TRBV27 and TRBJ2-7; TRBD2 agrees at 13 bases. There are 16 residues in the CDR3. With V trimmed by 1 base and J by 3 bases, 3 bases remained unmatched. CDR1 and CDR2 (germline): MNHEY, SMNVEV (reference sequence).

The V call is TRBV4-2, the J call TRBJ2-2; D call uncertain. The V and J ends lost 1 base and 5 bases respectively, with 5 bases between them. This CDR3 spans 13 amino acids. The germline V gene has CDR1 LGHNA and CDR2 YNFKEQ. As DNA, the CDR3 is TGTGCCAGCAGCCAAGCGGAGACCGGGGAGCTGTTTTTT. The encoded protein is CASSQAETGELFF.

The V and J genes are TRBV4-2 and TRBJ1-2; no clear D. Germline loops: CDR1 LGHNA, CDR2 YNFKEQ. This CDR3 has 13 amino acids. Deletions cut 4 bases from V and 9 bases from J, with 15 bases between. CDR3 in amino acids: CASSPGSSISYTF. CDR3 nucleotides: TGTGCCAGCAGCCCCGGGTCCTCGATAAGCTACACCTTC.

The chain joins TRBV7-8 to TRBJ1-2, with TRBD1 matching 8 bases. There are 15 residues in the CDR3. V shed 3 bases and J 8 bases; nucleotides not matched to a gene: 11. Germline CDR1 and CDR2: SGHVS and FQNEAQ. The CDR3 spells CASSFTTGGSVGYTF. The CDR3 DNA sequence: TGTGCCAGCAGCTTTACCACAGGGGGTTCTGTGGGCTACACCTTC.

The chain combines TRBV19 with TRBJ1-2; 7 nucleotides line up with TRBD1. Germline CDR1 reads LNHDA; CDR2 reads SQIVND (reference sequence). The CDR3 length is 15 residues. Trimming cost V 5 bases and J 4 bases; bases outside gene matches: 10. CDR3 amino acids: CASSPPWTGPYGYTF. DNA of the CDR3: TGTGCCAGTAGTCCCCCCTGGACAGGACCCTATGGCTACACCTTC.

In this sample, this clone turned up a few times. The rearrangement uses TRBV3-1 (or the pseudogene TRBV3-2) and TRBJ2-3; no clear D. In germline, CDR1 is LGHDT, CDR2 YNNKEL (reference sequence). Trimming pared 6 bases from V and 4 bases from J, leaving 11 bases between. This CDR3 has 13 residues. CDR3 sequence reads: CASSRGSADTQYF. The CDR3, as DNA: TGTGCCAGCAGTCGTGGCTCCGCAGATACGCAGTATTTT.

This chain connects TRBV7-2 to TRBJ1-2; TRBD1 matches 7 bases. Trimming cost V 2 bases and J 8 bases; bases outside gene matches: 8. The V gene's germline CDR1 is SGHTA and CDR2 FQGNSA. The CDR3 loop spans 14 amino acids. The CDR3 sequence is CASSLTGQDVGYTF. In DNA form, the CDR3 reads TGTGCCAGCAGCTTAACCGGACAGGACGTAGGCTACACCTTC.

The V call is TRBV29-1, the J call TRBJ2-1; 13 bases map to TRBD2. This CDR3 spans 14 amino acids. Germline V gene lookup returns CDR1 SQVTM and CDR2 ANQGSEA. The ends lost 7 bases at V and 9 bases at J; junction bases unmatched: 9. CDR3 bases: TGCAGCGCCGCTACTAGCGGGAGGGCCAGTGAGCAGTTCTTC. Translated: CSAATSGRASEQFF.

The chain recombines TRBV7-2 with TRBJ2-1; 9 nucleotides agree with TRBD1. Trimming at V came to 1 base and at J to 7 bases, leaving 11 bases not matched to a gene. The CDR3 spans 17 residues. Germline assignment: CDR1 SGHTA and CDR2 FQGNSA. The CDR3 DNA is TGTGCCAGCAGCTTAGTTTTTGGGACAGGGTCCGGGAATGAGCAGTTCTTC. It encodes CASSLVFGTGSGNEQFF.

The rearrangement joins TRBV9 to TRBJ1-2, with D perhaps matching TRBD1 (5 bases). The V gene lost 3 bases and the J gene lost 2 bases, with 14 bases spanning the gap. The CDR3 is made up of 15 amino acids. Germline V gene lookup returns CDR1 SGDLS and CDR2 YYNGEE. The DNA of the CDR3 is TGTGCCAGCAGCGCAAGCCGGGACTCAAACTATGGCTACACCTTC. Residues: CASSASRDSNYGYTF.

This clone was detected only once. The rearrangement uses TRBV24-1 and TRBJ2-7, with D maybe TRBD1 (6 bases). Germline V gene data show CDR1 as KGHDR and CDR2 as SFDVKD. The CDR3 consists of 13 residues. The V and J ends lost 7 bases and 4 bases respectively, with 13 bases between them. The CDR3 here is CATRETGRYEQYF. Written as DNA, the CDR3 is TGTGCCACCAGAGAGACAGGCCGGTACGAGCAGTACTTC.

This clone has just one count. The J gene is TRBJ1-6, the V gene TRBV10-3; D not certain. Per the germline V gene, CDR1 is ENHRY and CDR2 is SYGVKD. The V gene lost 4 bases and the J gene lost 5 bases, with 18 bases spanning the gap. This CDR3 spans 17 amino acids. CDR3 protein: CAISGPGGITNNSPLHF. The CDR3 nucleotides read TGTGCCATCAGTGGCCCGGGAGGGATTACCAATAATTCACCCCTCCACTTT.

The V gene is TRBV18, the J gene TRBJ1-1, with TRBD1 matching over 8 bases. This CDR3 comprises 13 residues. Germline loops: CDR1 KGHSH, CDR2 LQKENI. With 3 bases clipped from V and 6 bases from J, the junction kept 3 bases outside the gene matches. In DNA, the CDR3 is TGTGCCAGCTCACCTTCAGGGGGCCCTGAAGCTTTCTTT. Translation: CASSPSGGPEAFF.

This clone was detected once. DNA for the CDR3: TGTGCCAGCAGTATTCATGGGGGCGCAGGTCAGCCCCAGCATTTT. It is translated as CASSIHGGAGQPQHF. J is TRBJ1-5 and V is TRBV6-5; D possibly corresponds to TRBD1 (6 bases). There are 15 residues in the CDR3. The V end was cut by 5 bases, the J end by 6 bases, with 17 bases between. CDR1 MNHEY and CDR2 SVGAGI come from the germline V gene.

This sequence joins TRBV5-6 and TRBJ1-1; D ambiguous. Deletions cut 6 bases from V and 8 bases from J, with 20 bases between. There are 14 residues in the CDR3. CDR1 and CDR2 (germline): SGHDT, YYEEEE. CDR3 in DNA: TGTGCCAGCAACACGGGGAGGGCGACCGGGGAAGCTTTCTTT. Protein product: CASNTGRATGEAFF.

On this clone itself: This sample includes further DNA sequences coding for the same CDR3. The CDR3 protein is CSASQGNYGYTF. DNA for the CDR3: TGCAGTGCTAGTCAGGGAAACTATGGCTACACCTTC. This sequence joins TRBV20-1 and TRBJ1-2, with D perhaps TRBD1 (5 bases). The CDR3 has 12 amino acids. Per the germline V gene, CDR1 is DFQATT and CDR2 is SNEGSKA (reference sequence). The V end lost 3 bases, the J end lost 2 bases, and 7 bases lay between the germline ends.

This rearrangement joins TRBV2 to TRBJ1-6; a weak D match, TRBD1 (5 bases). This CDR3 has 13 amino acids. V dropped 7 bases and J dropped 6 bases, with 10 bases sitting between them. Germline V gives CDR1 SNHLY, CDR2 FYNNEI. The CDR3 reads CASKQAPNSPLHF. CDR3 coding DNA: TGTGCCAGCAAACAGGCCCCTAATTCACCCCTCCACTTT.

V is TRBV6-5 and J is TRBJ2-5; 9 bases are a match to TRBD2. Germline-derived CDR1 and CDR2 are MNHEY and SVGAGI. The CDR3 length is 15 residues. The trim removed 6 bases at V and 2 bases at J, leaving 7 bases unmatched. CDR3 coding DNA: TGTGCCAGCAGCCCGGGACTAGCCGGGCAAGAGACCCAGTACTTC. Protein: CASSPGLAGQETQYF.

V usage is TRBV27 and J usage is TRBJ1-1; D is unresolved. V dropped 3 bases and J dropped 1 base, with 9 bases sitting between them. This CDR3 is built from 14 residues. CDR1 is MNHEY, CDR2 SMNVEV, per germline (reference sequence). The chain's CDR3 is CASSLVGTNTEAFF. The CDR3 bases are TGTGCCAGCAGTTTGGTGGGCACGAACACTGAAGCTTTCTTT.

This clone has just a few counts. The genes are TRBV5-1 and TRBJ1-2; 9 bases align to TRBD1. CDR1 is SGHRS, CDR2 YFSETQ, per germline. CDR3 length: 15 residues. J lost 6 bases, V lost 4 bases, and 10 bases had no gene match. CDR3 bases: TGCGCCAGCAGCCTAATCGGGACAGGGTATGATGGCTACACCTTC. Translated: CASSLIGTGYDGYTF.

V is TRBV5-6 and J is TRBJ2-7; a possible D gene is TRBD2 (6 bases). The germline V gene has CDR1 SGHDT and CDR2 YYEEEE. V was trimmed by 0 bases and J by 0 bases, leaving 13 bases between them. The CDR3 consists of 16 residues. The CDR3 DNA is TGTGCCAGCAGCTTGGGTACGGGGGAGGCCTCCTACGAGCAGTACTTC. It yields the protein CASSLGTGEASYEQYF. Drawing the rest from reference TRBV5-6 and TRBJ2-7, the complete variable domain is DAGVTQSPTHLIKTRGQQVTLRCSPKSGHDTVSWYQQALGQGPQFIFQYYEEEERQRGNFPDRFSGHQFPNYSSELNVNALLLGDSALYLCASSLGTGEASYEQYFGPGTRLTVT.

The chain has TRBV13 and TRBJ1-1, with D possibly being TRBD1 (6 bases). The germline CDR1 and CDR2 sequences are PRHDT and FYEKMQ (reference sequence). CDR3 length: 13 amino acids. Trimming took off 0 bases at V and 4 bases at J, with 6 bases between the two ends. CDR3 DNA sequence: TGTGCCAGCAGCTTAGGGGACAGCACTGAAGCTTTCTTT. This translates into CASSLGDSTEAFF.

The chain links TRBV5-4 to TRBJ1-5, with D unresolved. The CDR3 is 16 amino acids. Trimming left V 2 bases short and J 2 bases short, with 14 bases between. Germline assignment: CDR1 SGHNT and CDR2 YYREEE (reference sequence). The CDR3 DNA follows: TGTGCCAGCAGCTTTCTAGGAAATCAAGGCAATCAGCCCCAGCATTTT. Its protein product is CASSFLGNQGNQPQHF.

The V and J genes are TRBV19 and TRBJ1-2, with D possibly TRBD1 on 6 matching bases. V lost 4 bases and J 4 bases, leaving 13 bases between the germline ends. Germline V lookup: CDR1 LNHDA, CDR2 SQIVND (reference sequence). The CDR3 is made up of 14 amino acids. CDR3 bases: TGTGCCAGTAGTACCGTACAGGGCGGCTATGGCTACACCTTC. This encodes CASSTVQGGYGYTF.